Sequencing of this T cell receptor beta chain was carried out in a study of cytomegalovirus exposure and HLA in healthy donors. CDR3 length: 16 residues. CDR1 and CDR2 from the germline V gene are SGHTA and FQGNSA. J was trimmed by 5 bases and V by 6 bases; bases with no gene match: 7. General study results and limits: Later analysis indicated greater clonal expansion among HLA-associated TCR beta chains than among equally common other chains. The listing of roughly 160 TCR beta chains classed them as cytomegalovirus-associated. The CMV antigen specificity of a few CMV-associated chains was confirmed through in vitro analysis.

A multiplex PCR was run with 60 Vbeta primers and 13 Jbeta primers. Data came from immunoSEQ multiplex PCR; TCRdb stores just in-frame clones and leaves some out. Of about 52,000 clones in the sample, 72% were seen once. Concerning this clone: Its specificity is unknown.

The rearrangement links TRBV7-2 to TRBJ2-3; 14 bases line up with TRBD2. This TCR was sampled from a woman in her 50s in good health and CMV-seronegative. The sequencing sample was made of PBMCs. The CDR3 spells CASSRGLAGGIDTQYF. CDR3 DNA: TGTGCCAGCAGTCGAGGACTAGCGGGGGGAATAGATACGCAGTATTTT.